The TCR beta chain under discussion was sequenced for a study of T cells in Graves' hyperthyroidism and ophthalmopathy. It was RNA transcripts that yielded the amplified TCR beta CDR3 regions. TCR CDR3 underwent first-round RT-PCR with the HTBI primer set. TCRdb reprocessed the multiplex PCR reads with MiXCR, giving one entry per CDR3 protein. The sample has approximately 200,000 distinct CDR3 sequences; approximately 16% are singletons. This clonotype was counted at least ten times. CDR1 is LGHDT and CDR2 is YNNKEL in the germline V gene (reference sequence). This CDR3 comprises 14 residues. V lost 1 base and J lost 1, with 6 bases in between.

V usage is TRBV3-1 and J usage is TRBJ2-3; D gene uncertain. What was sequenced was blood. This receptor was identified in a man between 35 and 55 years old with Graves' hyperthyroidism. The CDR3 sequence is CASSQVRGTDTQYF. Written as DNA, the CDR3 is TGTGCCAGCAGCCAAGTCCGCGGCACAGATACGCAGTATTTT.